This entry features one TCR beta chain sequence. These data are taken from a study of blood T cell repertoires in COVID-19. Study summary: Acute-phase and convalescent COVID-19 samples originated in the United States, Italy and Spain. Sample material is recorded as cDNA or gDNA derived from T cells, B-cell-depleted T cells, or PBMCs.

Original methodology: Amplification of reference gene primers was used by the study to estimate nucleated cell counts. This table comes from immunoSEQ multiplex PCR, and its TCRdb copy is limited to in-frame clones, with some not included. D and trimming come from the DNA, and the V and J calls and clone size come from that table. The sample carries under 15,000 clones, about 83% recorded once. With V trimmed by 4 bases and J by 7 bases, 3 bases remained unmatched. CDR3 size: 13 residues. CDR1 is SQVTM and CDR2 is ANQGSEA in the germline V gene. The sample comprised peripheral blood. The TCR comes from a man aged 40-49 years with active or convalescent COVID-19. V is TRBV29-1 and J is TRBJ2-1; 11 bases agree with TRBD2. CDR3 region: CSVVPSGRNEQFF. The CDR3 DNA is TGCAGCGTTGTGCCTAGCGGGAGGAATGAGCAGTTCTTC.